These 32 T cell receptor beta chains were all obtained from the same sample, sequenced in a study of shared clonotypes between healthy human individuals. Sequencing was performed with immunoSEQ multiplex PCR; in TCRdb, only in-frame clones are kept and a portion is missing. The sample yields about 1.1 million clones, about 72% seen once. Sample: memory CD4+ T cells from PBMCs. The subset here: CD45RA-negative fraction. Every receptor here comes from a man aged 18 to 35 in good health. Some clones in this sample may be carry-over from other donors' samples.

Concerning this clone itself: At one boundary the junction diverges from the germline segment, which might be a read error. The rearrangement joins TRBV2 to TRBJ2-1; D perhaps matches TRBD2 (5 bases). CDR3 length: 11 residues. CDR1 is SNHLY and CDR2 is FYNNEI in the germline V gene. As DNA, the CDR3 is TGTGCCAGCAGCCAAACTAGAATGGCGGTCTTC. It is translated as CASSQTRMAVF.

With regard to this clone: Other nucleotide sequences in the sample specify the same CDR3. The chain combines TRBV6-1 with TRBJ1-5, with 7 nucleotides matching TRBD1. The CDR3 covers 14 residues. Per germline, CDR1 MNHNS and CDR2 SASEGT. V was clipped by 6 bases and J by 6 bases; unmatched bases: 8. CDR3 nucleotides: TGTGCCAGCAGGTTGGCAGGGGGGTTTCAGCCCCAGCATTTT. Its translation: CASRLAGGFQPQHF.

CDR3: CASSREGRVDFTSEQYF. The CDR3 DNA reads as TGTGCCAGCAGCAGGGAAGGTCGAGTAGACTTCACCTCCGAGCAGTACTTC. V is TRBV21-1 and J is TRBJ2-7. TRBV21-1 is noted as a pseudogene. This CDR3 is built from 17 residues.

The table lists this clone with a few counts. The sample has other DNA sequences that encode this CDR3 too. V and J are TRBV5-1 and TRBJ1-1; D not resolved. CDR1 is SGHRS and CDR2 is YFSETQ in the germline V gene. The CDR3 totals 13 residues. With 1 base removed from V and 3 bases from J, the gap between germline ends came to 7 bases. CDR3 sequence (DNA): TGCGCCAGCAGCTTGTTGCAGGACACTGAAGCTTTCTTT. Translated: CASSLLQDTEAFF.

The CDR3 region is CASIRTSGDNEQFF. CDR3 coding DNA: TGCGCCAGCATCCGGACTAGCGGGGACAATGAGCAGTTCTTC. The rearrangement uses TRBV5-1 and TRBJ2-1; 12 nucleotides align to TRBD2. Trimming took 6 bases from V and 5 from J; bases not matched to a gene: 3. The CDR3 length is 14 residues. CDR1 and CDR2 from the germline V gene are SGHRS and YFSETQ. Drawing the rest from reference TRBV5-1 and TRBJ2-1, the complete variable domain is KAGVTQTPRYLIKTRGQQVTLSCSPISGHRSVSWYQQTPGQGLQFLFEYFSETQRNKGNFPGRFSGRQFSNSRSEMNVSTLELGDSALYLCASIRTSGDNEQFFGPGTRLTVL.

This sequence joins TRBV14 and TRBJ1-2; the D is unclear. Trimming removed 4 bases from V and 4 bases from J, with 7 bases in between. Per the germline V gene, CDR1 is SGHDN and CDR2 is FVKESK. This CDR3 is built from 12 residues. The CDR3 is CASSRPSYGYTF. In DNA form, the CDR3 reads TGTGCCAGCAGCCGACCCAGCTATGGCTACACCTTC. Combining the CDR3 with reference TRBV14 and TRBJ1-2 gives the whole variable domain EAGVTQFPSHSVIEKGQTVTLRCDPISGHDNLYWYRRVMGKEIKFLLHFVKESKQDESGMPNNRFLAERTGGTYSTLKVQPAELEDSGVYFCASSRPSYGYTFGSGTRLTVV.

The V gene is TRBV2, the J gene TRBJ1-2; no clear D gene. The CDR3 consists of 12 residues. The V gene's germline CDR1 is SNHLY and CDR2 FYNNEI. V lost 11 bases and J lost 2, with 12 bases in between. CDR3 sequence reads: CAQLTENYGYTF. DNA for the CDR3: TGTGCCCAATTGACTGAAAACTATGGCTACACCTTC.

The CDR3 region is CASSSRQGQSSGEQYF. The CDR3, as DNA: TGTGCCAGCAGCTCTAGGCAGGGACAGTCCTCCGGTGAGCAGTACTTC. V is TRBV11-2 and J is TRBJ2-7; 7 bases fit TRBD1. Germline CDR1 SGHAT, CDR2 FQNNGV. The CDR3 consists of 16 residues. Losses at the gene ends were 4 bases for V and 7 bases for J; bases not matched to a gene: 16. The full variable domain, completed using reference TRBV11-2 and TRBJ2-7, is EAGVAQSPRYKIIEKRQSVAFWCNPISGHATLYWYQQILGQGPKLLIQFQNNGVVDDSQLPKDRFSAERLKGVDSTLKIQPAKLEDSAVYLCASSSRQGQSSGEQYFGPGTRLTVT.

The chain carries TRBV7-8 and TRBJ2-7; 7 bases match TRBD2. The germline gives CDR1 SGHVS, CDR2 FQNEAQ. The trim removed 5 bases at V and 0 bases at J, leaving 4 bases unmatched. The CDR3 sequence is 14 residues long. This CDR3 reads CASSHERDSYEQYF. The CDR3 region has the DNA TGTGCCAGCAGCCACGAGCGGGACTCCTACGAGCAGTACTTC.

The chain uses TRBV9 and TRBJ2-2; TRBD2 agrees at 9 bases. The CDR3 is 15 residues long. Per the germline V gene, CDR1 is SGDLS and CDR2 is YYNGEE. Trimming removed 4 bases from V and 7 bases from J; junction bases left unmatched: 8. CDR3 coding DNA: TGTGCCAGCAGCCCTCGGACTAGCGTGAACGGGGAGCTGTTTTTT. Translated: CASSPRTSVNGELFF.

This chain connects TRBV2 to TRBJ1-1; D gene ambiguous. Per germline, CDR1 SNHLY and CDR2 FYNNEI. The V and J ends lost 7 bases and 0 bases respectively, with 6 bases between them. CDR3 length: 12 residues. The CDR3 sequence is CASIYVNTEAFF. In DNA form, the CDR3 reads TGTGCCAGCATTTATGTGAACACTGAAGCTTTCTTT.

In DNA, the CDR3 is TGTGCCAGGGACCCTCCGCGGCTGTTTTTT. This gives the protein CARDPPRLFF. The rearrangement links TRBV6-5 to TRBJ1-4; no clear D. The germline V gene has CDR1 MNHEY and CDR2 SVGAGI. The CDR3 spans 10 residues. V shed 9 bases and J shed 14 bases, with 13 bases lying between them.

The chain employs TRBV4-1 and TRBJ2-3; D not resolved. In germline, CDR1 is MGHRA, CDR2 YSYEKL. This CDR3 has 16 residues. The V gene lost 0 bases and the J gene lost 2 bases, with 12 bases spanning the gap. The CDR3 protein is CASSQEAVRLTDTQYF. CDR3 nucleotides: TGCGCCAGCAGCCAAGAGGCGGTCAGACTCACAGATACGCAGTATTTT.

The chain carries TRBV28 and TRBJ1-1; TRBD1 matches 8 bases. CDR3 size: 15 residues. Germline V gives CDR1 MDHEN, CDR2 SYDVKM. V lost 1 base and J lost 12; bases outside the gene matches: 13. The CDR3 reads CASSLFQGAKGVTFF. The DNA for the CDR3 is TGTGCCAGCAGTTTATTCCAGGGGGCGAAGGGGGTGACTTTCTTT.

The chain has TRBV25-1 and TRBJ2-1, with D possibly TRBD2 on 5 matching bases. The V end was cut by 7 bases, the J end by 7 bases, with 14 bases between. Germline V gene sequence: CDR1 MGHDK, CDR2 SYGVNS. CDR3 size: 13 residues. CDR3 sequence: CASTMRVNNEQFF. The CDR3, as DNA: TGTGCCAGCACAATGCGGGTGAATAATGAGCAGTTCTTC.

The rearrangement links TRBV10-3 to TRBJ1-1; D possibly corresponds to TRBD1 (5 bases). The germline V gene encodes CDR1 ENHRY and CDR2 SYGVKD. Trimming left V 7 bases short and J 3 bases short, with 12 bases between. This CDR3 has 13 amino acids. DNA of the CDR3: TGTGCCATCACCCAGGGCTCGGACACTGAAGCTTTCTTT. Its protein product is CAITQGSDTEAFF.

About this clone: A much larger clone lies a single base off, so this may be a read error. Other nucleotide sequences in the sample specify the same CDR3. The chain employs TRBV5-4 and TRBJ2-5, with D perhaps TRBD1 or TRBD2 (5 bases each). The V end lost 1 base, the J end lost 5 bases, and 9 bases lay between the germline ends. Germline CDR1 is SGHNT and CDR2 is YYREEE (reference sequence). The length of the CDR3 is 13 residues. CDR3 coding DNA: TGTGCCAGCAGCTTGAGGGGAGAGGAGACCCAGTACTTC. Translated: CASSLRGEETQYF.

This clone was picked up a small number of times. The chain couples TRBV4-3 to TRBJ2-2; 8 nucleotides line up with TRBD1. Trimming took 2 bases from V and 7 from J; bases not matched to a gene: 9. This CDR3 has 16 amino acids. Germline V lookup: CDR1 LGHNA, CDR2 YSLEER. The CDR3 sequence is CASSQQGATDGGELFF. In DNA form, the CDR3 reads TGCGCCAGCAGCCAACAGGGGGCTACGGATGGCGGGGAGCTGTTTTTT.

The chain joins TRBV19 to TRBJ2-2; D is possibly TRBD2 (5 bases). The CDR3 has 14 amino acids. Germline V CDR1 and CDR2: LNHDA, SQIVND (reference sequence). Trimming took off 10 bases at V and 3 bases at J, with 15 bases between the two ends. CDR3 amino acids: CANEGSSDTGELFF. The CDR3 DNA follows: TGTGCCAACGAGGGTTCTTCGGACACCGGGGAGCTGTTTTTT.

This clone showed up many times. The CDR3 DNA is TGTGCCAGCAGTTCCCAGCTAACTCTCTACAATGAGCAGTTCTTC. Its protein is CASSSQLTLYNEQFF. The chain has TRBV28 and TRBJ2-1; D gene uncertain. With 4 bases removed from V and 3 bases from J, the gap between germline ends came to 13 bases. The CDR3 has 15 amino acids. Per germline, CDR1 MDHEN and CDR2 SYDVKM.

The DNA for the CDR3 is TGTGCCAGCAGCCAAGATTGGCCGGAGGCTGAGCAGTACTTC. This codes for CASSQDWPEAEQYF. This chain connects TRBV14 to TRBJ2-7; a possible D gene is TRBD2 (5 bases). The CDR3 runs to 14 residues. V lost 0 bases to trimming and J lost 7 bases, with 13 bases between them. Germline CDR1 is SGHDN and CDR2 is FVKESK.

This chain joins TRBV28 and TRBJ2-1; possibly TRBD2 for D (5 bases). V was shortened by 6 bases and J by 4 bases, with 19 bases between the two germline ends. Germline V CDR1 and CDR2: MDHEN, SYDVKM. This CDR3 has 16 residues. The CDR3 protein is CASSAPSARGYNEQFF. CDR3 DNA: TGTGCCAGCAGCGCGCCGTCGGCCCGAGGGTACAATGAGCAGTTCTTC.

This clone was seen once. The chain links TRBV6-1 to TRBJ2-2; D ambiguous. V lost 3 bases to trimming and J lost 0 bases, with 8 bases between them. The CDR3 spans 15 residues. The germline CDR1 and CDR2 sequences are MNHNS and SASEGT. The CDR3 loop reads CASSDYRSNTGELFF. As DNA, the CDR3 is TGTGCCAGCAGTGATTACAGATCGAACACCGGGGAGCTGTTTTTT.

The chain carries TRBV2 and TRBJ2-7; 15 nucleotides line up with TRBD2. J gave up 5 bases and V 7 bases, and 9 bases lay outside the gene matches. Germline CDR1 is SNHLY and CDR2 is FYNNEI. The CDR3 spans 16 residues. The chain's CDR3 is CASTPGLAGGQDEQYF. The CDR3 DNA is TGTGCCAGCACCCCAGGACTAGCGGGAGGGCAAGACGAGCAGTACTTC.

The chain is built from TRBV9 and TRBJ2-3; D is unresolved. CDR3 length equals 15 residues. Trimming stripped 3 bases from V and 0 bases from J, with 11 bases between. The germline gives CDR1 SGDLS, CDR2 YYNGEE. In DNA, the CDR3 is TGTGCCAGCAGCGCCCGTTCGCCCAGCACAGATACGCAGTATTTT. It is translated as CASSARSPSTDTQYF.

The genes are TRBV7-2 and TRBJ1-5, with D unresolved. The germline gives CDR1 SGHTA, CDR2 FQGNSA. The V gene lost 0 bases and the J gene lost 0 bases, with 9 bases spanning the gap. The CDR3 has 16 amino acids. The CDR3 sequence is CASSLAGGYSNQPQHF. DNA of the CDR3: TGTGCCAGCAGCTTAGCAGGCGGTTATAGCAATCAGCCCCAGCATTTT.

J is TRBJ2-7 and V is TRBV2; 13 nucleotides line up with TRBD2. Trimming took 6 bases from V and 0 from J; bases not matched to a gene: 8. Germline V lookup: CDR1 SNHLY, CDR2 FYNNEI. The CDR3 is 17 amino acids. CDR3: CASRALAGGPHSYEQYF. The CDR3 nucleotides are TGTGCCAGCAGGGCACTAGCGGGAGGGCCCCACTCCTACGAGCAGTACTTC.

The V call is TRBV2, the J call TRBJ2-7; D remains unclear. Trimming cost V 2 bases and J 5 bases, with 10 bases left between them. This CDR3 is built from 13 residues. Looked up from germline, CDR1 is SNHLY and CDR2 is FYNNEI. The CDR3 here is CASSENSGNEQYF. The CDR3, as DNA: TGTGCCAGCAGTGAAAATTCTGGGAACGAGCAGTACTTC.

As DNA, the CDR3 is TGTGCCAGCAGCCTCGACAGGGCGGGCGGCTACACCTTC. Protein: CASSLDRAGGYTF. The chain recombines TRBV5-5 with TRBJ1-2; 7 bases are shared with TRBD1. CDR3 length equals 13 residues. Per germline, CDR1 SGHKS and CDR2 YYEKEE (reference sequence). V was pared by 4 bases and J by 8 bases, with 8 bases of the junction left unmatched.

As concerns this clone: A read error may explain this, as a much larger clone is one base away. The genes are TRBV11-2 and TRBJ2-1, with D tentatively TRBD1 (6 bases). The germline V gene encodes CDR1 SGHAT and CDR2 FQNNGV. Trimming removed 2 bases from V and 2 bases from J, with 10 bases in between. CDR3 length equals 15 residues. The CDR3, as DNA: TGTGCCAGCAGCTTAAAACAGGGACCCTACAATGAGCAGTTCTTC. This gives the protein CASSLKQGPYNEQFF. The whole variable domain, filled in from reference TRBV11-2 and TRBJ2-1, reads EAGVAQSPRYKIIEKRQSVAFWCNPISGHATLYWYQQILGQGPKLLIQFQNNGVVDDSQLPKDRFSAERLKGVDSTLKIQPAKLEDSAVYLCASSLKQGPYNEQFFGPGTRLTVL.

V usage is TRBV7-9 and J usage is TRBJ2-3; tentative D call: TRBD2 (6 bases). Germline CDR1 is SEHNR and CDR2 is FQNEAQ (reference sequence). This CDR3 comprises 15 residues. Trimming removed 1 base at V and 2 bases at J, with 10 bases between. The CDR3 protein is CASSLVSGDTDTQYF. As DNA, the CDR3 is TGTGCCAGCAGCTTAGTATCGGGAGACACAGATACGCAGTATTTT.

The chain recombines TRBV6-5 with TRBJ1-1; D unclear. Germline V gene sequence: CDR1 MNHEY, CDR2 SVGAGI. The CDR3 totals 13 residues. V lost 2 bases, J lost 4 bases, and 8 bases lay in between. Written as DNA, the CDR3 is TGTGCCAGCAGTTACACGCGCGGCACTGAAGCTTTCTTT. Its translation is CASSYTRGTEAFF.